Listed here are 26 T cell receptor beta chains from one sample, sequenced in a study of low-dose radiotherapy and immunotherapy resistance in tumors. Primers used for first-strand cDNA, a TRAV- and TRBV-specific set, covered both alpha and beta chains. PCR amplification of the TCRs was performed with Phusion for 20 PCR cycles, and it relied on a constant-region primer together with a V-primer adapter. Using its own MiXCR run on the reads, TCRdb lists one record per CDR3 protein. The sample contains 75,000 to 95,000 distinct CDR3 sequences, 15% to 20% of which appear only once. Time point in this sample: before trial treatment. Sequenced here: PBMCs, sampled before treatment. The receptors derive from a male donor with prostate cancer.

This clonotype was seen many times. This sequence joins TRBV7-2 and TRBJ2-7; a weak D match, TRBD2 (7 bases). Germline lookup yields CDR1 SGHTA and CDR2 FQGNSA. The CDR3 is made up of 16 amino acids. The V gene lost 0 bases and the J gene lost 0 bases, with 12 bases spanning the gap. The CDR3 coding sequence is TGTGCCAGCAGCTTAGCGGCGGGGGCAATCTCCTACGAGCAGTACTTC. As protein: CASSLAAGAISYEQYF.

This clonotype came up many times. The CDR3 is CASSVQGRVTEAFF. Here the CDR3 DNA reads TGTGCCAGCAGTGTTCAGGGGAGGGTCACTGAAGCTTTCTTT. The V call is TRBV2, the J call TRBJ1-1; perhaps TRBD1 as D (6 bases). The length of the CDR3 is 14 residues. V lost 4 bases to trimming and J lost 4 bases, with 13 bases between them. Germline CDR1 and CDR2: SNHLY and FYNNEI.

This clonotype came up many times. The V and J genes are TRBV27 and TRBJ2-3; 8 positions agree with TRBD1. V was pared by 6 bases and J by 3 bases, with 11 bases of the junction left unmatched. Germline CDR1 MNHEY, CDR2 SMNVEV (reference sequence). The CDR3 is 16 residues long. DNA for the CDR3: TGTGCCAGCAGGGGAATTCAGGGGGCGCTTACAGATACGCAGTATTTT. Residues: CASRGIQGALTDTQYF.

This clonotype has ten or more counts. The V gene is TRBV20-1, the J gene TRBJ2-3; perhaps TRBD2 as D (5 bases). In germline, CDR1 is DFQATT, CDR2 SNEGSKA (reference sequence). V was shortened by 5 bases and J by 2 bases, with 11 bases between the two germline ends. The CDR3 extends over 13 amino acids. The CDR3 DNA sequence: TGCAGTGCTTCGCGGGTATACACAGATACGCAGTATTTT. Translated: CSASRVYTDTQYF.

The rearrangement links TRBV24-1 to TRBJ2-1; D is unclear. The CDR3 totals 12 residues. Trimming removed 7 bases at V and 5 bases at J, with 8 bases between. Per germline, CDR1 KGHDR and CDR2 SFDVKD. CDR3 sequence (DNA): TGTGCCACCAGCCACTTGAACAATGAGCAGTTCTTC. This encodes CATSHLNNEQFF.

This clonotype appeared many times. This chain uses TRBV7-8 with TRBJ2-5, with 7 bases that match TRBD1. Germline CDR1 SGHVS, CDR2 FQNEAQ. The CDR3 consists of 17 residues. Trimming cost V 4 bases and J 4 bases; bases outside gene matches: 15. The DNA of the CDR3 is TGTGCCAGCAGCTCGCGGCGGACAGGCCAGAATGGAGAGACCCAGTACTTC. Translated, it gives CASSSRRTGQNGETQYF.

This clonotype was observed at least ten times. CDR3 sequence reads: CASSLAGVSPLHF. The CDR3 DNA follows: TGCGCCAGCAGCTTGGCTGGGGTGTCACCCCTCCACTTT. The V call is TRBV5-1, the J call TRBJ1-6, with unresolved D. The CDR3 covers 13 residues. Germline V gene sequence: CDR1 SGHRS, CDR2 YFSETQ. V gave up 0 bases and J gave up 10 bases, with 8 bases separating them.

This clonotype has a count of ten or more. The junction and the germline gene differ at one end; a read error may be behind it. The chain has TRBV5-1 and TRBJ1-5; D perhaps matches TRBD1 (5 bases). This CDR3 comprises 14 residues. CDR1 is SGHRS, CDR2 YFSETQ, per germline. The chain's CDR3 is CASSFGGLYQPQHF. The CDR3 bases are TGTGCCAGCAGCTTTGGGGGACTGTATCAGCCCCAGCATTTT.

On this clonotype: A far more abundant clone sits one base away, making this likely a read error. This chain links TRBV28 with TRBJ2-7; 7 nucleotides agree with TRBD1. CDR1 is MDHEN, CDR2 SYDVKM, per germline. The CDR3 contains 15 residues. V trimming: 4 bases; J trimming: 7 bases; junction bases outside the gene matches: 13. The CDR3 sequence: CASSSLGGGYNEQYF. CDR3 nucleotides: TGTGCCAGCAGTTCCCTAGGGGGCGGCTACAATGAGCAGTACTTC.

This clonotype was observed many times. CDR3 residues: CASSLFGRGGVVEAFF. In nucleotides, the CDR3 is TGTGCCAGCAGTTTATTTGGGAGGGGGGGGGTGGTCGAAGCTTTCTTT. The chain recombines TRBV28 with TRBJ1-1, with D perhaps matching TRBD1 (6 bases). V dropped 1 base and J dropped 8 bases, with 20 bases sitting between them. Per the germline V gene, CDR1 is MDHEN and CDR2 is SYDVKM. The CDR3 is made up of 16 amino acids.

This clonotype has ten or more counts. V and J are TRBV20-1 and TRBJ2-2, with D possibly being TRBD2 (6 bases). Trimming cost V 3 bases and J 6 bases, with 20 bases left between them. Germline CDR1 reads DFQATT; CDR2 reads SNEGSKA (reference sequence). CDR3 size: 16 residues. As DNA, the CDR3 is TGCAGTGCTAGCCACGCGGGACGGTCTGCGTCCGGGGAGCTGTTTTTT. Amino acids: CSASHAGRSASGELFF.

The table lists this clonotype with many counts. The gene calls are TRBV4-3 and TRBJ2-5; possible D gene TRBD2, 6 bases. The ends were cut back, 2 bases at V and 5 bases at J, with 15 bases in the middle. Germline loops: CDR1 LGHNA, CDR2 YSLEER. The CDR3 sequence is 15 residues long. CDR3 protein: CASSQNGDSRETQYF. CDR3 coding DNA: TGCGCCAGCAGCCAAAACGGGGACTCCCGGGAGACCCAGTACTTC.

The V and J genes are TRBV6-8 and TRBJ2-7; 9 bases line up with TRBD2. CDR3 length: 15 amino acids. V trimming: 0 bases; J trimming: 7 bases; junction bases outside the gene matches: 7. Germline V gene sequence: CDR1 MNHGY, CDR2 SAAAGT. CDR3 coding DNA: TGTGCCAGCAGTTACTCGAGCCTAGCGGGGAGGGAGCAGTACTTC. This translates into CASSYSSLAGREQYF.

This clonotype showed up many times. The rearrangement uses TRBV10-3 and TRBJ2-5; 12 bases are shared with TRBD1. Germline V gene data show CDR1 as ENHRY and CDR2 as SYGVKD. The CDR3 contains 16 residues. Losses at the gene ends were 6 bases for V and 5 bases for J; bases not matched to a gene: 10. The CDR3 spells CAIRHAGQGAVETQYF. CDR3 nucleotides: TGTGCCATCAGACATGCGGGACAGGGGGCCGTCGAGACCCAGTACTTC.

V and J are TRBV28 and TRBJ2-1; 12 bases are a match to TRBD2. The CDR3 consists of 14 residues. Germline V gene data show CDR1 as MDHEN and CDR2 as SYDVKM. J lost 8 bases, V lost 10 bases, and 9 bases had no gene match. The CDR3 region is CATSRLAGVYEQFF. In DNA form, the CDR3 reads TGTGCCACCTCAAGACTAGCGGGAGTCTATGAGCAGTTCTTC.

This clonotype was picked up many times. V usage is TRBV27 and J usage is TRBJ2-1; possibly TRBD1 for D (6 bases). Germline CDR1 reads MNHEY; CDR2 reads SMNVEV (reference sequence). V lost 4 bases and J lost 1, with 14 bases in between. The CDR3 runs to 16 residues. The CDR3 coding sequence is TGTGCCAGCAGTTACATGACAGGCTATTCCTACAATGAGCAGTTCTTC. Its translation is CASSYMTGYSYNEQFF.

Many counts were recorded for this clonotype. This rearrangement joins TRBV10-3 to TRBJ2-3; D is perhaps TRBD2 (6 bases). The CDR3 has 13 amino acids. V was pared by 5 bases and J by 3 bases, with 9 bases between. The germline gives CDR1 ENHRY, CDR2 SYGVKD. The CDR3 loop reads CAISRGNTDTQYF. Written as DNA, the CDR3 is TGTGCCATCAGTCGCGGGAATACAGATACGCAGTATTTT.

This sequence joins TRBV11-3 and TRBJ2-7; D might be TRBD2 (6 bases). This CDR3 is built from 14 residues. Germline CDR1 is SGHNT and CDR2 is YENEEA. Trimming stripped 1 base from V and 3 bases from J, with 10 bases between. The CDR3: CASSLVLGGYEQYF. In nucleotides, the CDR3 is TGTGCCAGCAGCTTAGTACTGGGGGGCTACGAGCAGTACTTC.

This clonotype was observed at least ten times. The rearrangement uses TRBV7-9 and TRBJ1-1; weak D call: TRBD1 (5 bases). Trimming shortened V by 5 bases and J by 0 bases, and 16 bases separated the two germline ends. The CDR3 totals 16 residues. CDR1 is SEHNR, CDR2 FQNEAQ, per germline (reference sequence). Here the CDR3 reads CASSPRGMTVNTEAFF. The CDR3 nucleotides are TGTGCCAGCAGCCCCCGGGGGATGACGGTGAACACTGAAGCTTTCTTT.

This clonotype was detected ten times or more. CDR3 sequence (DNA): TGTGCCAGTGGGGATCAGCCCCAGCATTTT. This encodes CASGDQPQHF. V gene TRBV7-8 combines with J gene TRBJ1-5, with D hard to call. With 9 bases removed from V and 5 bases from J, the gap between germline ends came to 5 bases. Germline assignment: CDR1 SGHVS and CDR2 FQNEAQ. The CDR3 spans 10 residues.

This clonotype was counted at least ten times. The CDR3 coding sequence is TGTGCCAGCAGCCGTGCCGGGACAGTGTTCTCCTACGAGCAGTACTTC. It codes for CASSRAGTVFSYEQYF. The chain couples TRBV7-9 to TRBJ2-7; TRBD1 matches at 7 bases. The J segment lost 0 bases and the V segment lost 5 bases, leaving 10 bases of the junction unmatched. This CDR3 has 16 residues. The V gene's germline CDR1 is SEHNR and CDR2 FQNEAQ (reference sequence).

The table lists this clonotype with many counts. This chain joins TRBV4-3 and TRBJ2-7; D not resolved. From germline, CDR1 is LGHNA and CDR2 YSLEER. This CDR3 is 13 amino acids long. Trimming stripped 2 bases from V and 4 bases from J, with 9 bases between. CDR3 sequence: CASSQLTGYEQYF. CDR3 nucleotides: TGCGCCAGCAGCCAACTCACGGGTTACGAGCAGTACTTC.

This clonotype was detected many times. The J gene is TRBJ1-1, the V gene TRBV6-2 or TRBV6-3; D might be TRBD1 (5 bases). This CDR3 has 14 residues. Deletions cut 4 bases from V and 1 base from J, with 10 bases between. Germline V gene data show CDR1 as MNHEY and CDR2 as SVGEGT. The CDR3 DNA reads TGTGCCAGCAGTTCGACAGAAACGAACACTGAAGCTTTCTTT. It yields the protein CASSSTETNTEAFF.

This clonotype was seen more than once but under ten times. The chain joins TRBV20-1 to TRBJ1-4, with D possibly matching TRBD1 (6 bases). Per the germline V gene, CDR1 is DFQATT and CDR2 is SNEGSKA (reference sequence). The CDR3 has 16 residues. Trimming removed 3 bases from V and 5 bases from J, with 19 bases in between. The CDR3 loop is CSARTPGDRLNEKLFF. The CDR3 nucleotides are TGCAGTGCTAGGACCCCAGGAGACAGGCTAAATGAAAAACTGTTTTTT.

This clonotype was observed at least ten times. CDR3 in amino acids: CASSQGADTQYF. The CDR3 DNA follows: TGTGCCAGCAGCCAAGGGGCCGATACGCAGTATTTT. The V gene is TRBV3-1, the J gene TRBJ2-3; D call uncertain. Trimming stripped 1 base from V and 6 bases from J, with 5 bases between. Germline CDR1 reads LGHDT; CDR2 reads YNNKEL (reference sequence). CDR3 length equals 12 residues.

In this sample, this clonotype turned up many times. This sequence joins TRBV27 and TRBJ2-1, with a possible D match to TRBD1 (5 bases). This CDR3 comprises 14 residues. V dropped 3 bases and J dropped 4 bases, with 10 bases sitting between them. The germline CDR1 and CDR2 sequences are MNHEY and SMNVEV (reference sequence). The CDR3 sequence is CASSFLTGYNEQFF. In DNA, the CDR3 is TGTGCCAGCAGTTTTCTCACAGGATACAATGAGCAGTTCTTC.